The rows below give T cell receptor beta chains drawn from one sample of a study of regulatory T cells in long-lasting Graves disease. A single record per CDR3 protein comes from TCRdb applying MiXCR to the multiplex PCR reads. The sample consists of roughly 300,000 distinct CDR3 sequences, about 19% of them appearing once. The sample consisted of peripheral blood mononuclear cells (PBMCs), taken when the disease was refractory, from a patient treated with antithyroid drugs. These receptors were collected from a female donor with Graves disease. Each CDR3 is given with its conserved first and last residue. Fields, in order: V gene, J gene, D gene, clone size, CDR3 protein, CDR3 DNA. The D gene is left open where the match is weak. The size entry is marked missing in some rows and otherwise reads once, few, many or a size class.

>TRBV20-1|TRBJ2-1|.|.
CSARRGAYNEQFF
TGCAGTGCTAGGAGGGGCGCCTACAATGAGCAGTTCTTC
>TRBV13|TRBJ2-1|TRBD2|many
CASSLAGGVYNEQFF
TGTGCCAGCAGCTTAGCCGGGGGGGTGTACAATGAGCAGTTCTTC
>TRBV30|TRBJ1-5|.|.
CAWSKALYRDNQPQHF
TGTGCCTGGAGTAAAGCCCTTTACAGGGACAATCAGCCCCAGCATTTT
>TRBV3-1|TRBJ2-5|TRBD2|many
CASSLPGLGSETQYF
TGTGCCAGCAGCCTCCCGGGACTAGGAAGTGAGACCCAGTACTTC
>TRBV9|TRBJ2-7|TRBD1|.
CASSPSWTGSEQYF
TGTGCCAGCAGCCCCTCTTGGACAGGTAGTGAGCAGTACTTC
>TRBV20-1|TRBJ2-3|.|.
CSARRGGSSTDTQYF
TGCAGTGCTAGAAGAGGGGGTTCTAGCACAGATACGCAGTATTTT
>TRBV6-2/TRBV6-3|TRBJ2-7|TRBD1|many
CASSNPGQGSYEQYF
TGTGCCAGCAGTAATCCGGGACAGGGATCCTACGAGCAGTACTTC
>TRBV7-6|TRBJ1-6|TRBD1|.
CASSSRDSSYNSPLHF
TGTGCCAGCAGCTCCCGGGACAGCTCCTATAATTCACCCCTCCACTTT
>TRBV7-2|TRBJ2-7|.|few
CASSRPGDYYEQYF
TGTGCCAGCAGCAGACCGGGAGATTACTACGAGCAGTACTTC
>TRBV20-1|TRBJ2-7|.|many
CSARDLGAAGYEQYF
TGCAGTGCTAGAGATCTGGGGGCGGCGGGCTACGAGCAGTACTTC
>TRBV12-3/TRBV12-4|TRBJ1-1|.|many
CASSFGVAEAFF
TGTGCCAGCAGTTTCGGGGTCGCTGAAGCTTTCTTT
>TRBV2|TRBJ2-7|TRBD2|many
CARGTSGRYEQYF
TGTGCCAGGGGGACTAGCGGAAGGTACGAGCAGTACTTC
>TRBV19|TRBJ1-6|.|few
CASSMSDGSYNSPLHF
TGTGCCAGTAGTATGTCGGACGGGTCCTATAATTCACCCCTCCACTTT
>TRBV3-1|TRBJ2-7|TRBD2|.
CASSGTSGRYEQYF
TGTGCCAGCAGCGGGACTAGCGGGAGATACGAGCAGTACTTC
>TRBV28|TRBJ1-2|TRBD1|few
CASSYQGQGAYGYTF
TGTGCCAGCAGTTACCAGGGACAGGGGGCCTATGGCTACACCTTC
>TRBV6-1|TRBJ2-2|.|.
CASSATRHPTGELFF
TGTGCCAGCAGTGCCACGAGACACCCTACCGGGGAGCTGTTTTTT
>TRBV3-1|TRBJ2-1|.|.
CASSQVYNEQFF
TGTGCCAGCAGCCAGGTTTACAATGAGCAGTTCTTC
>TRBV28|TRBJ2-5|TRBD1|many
CASSPTSGPGQGETQYF
TGTGCCAGCAGCCCCACCTCAGGCCCGGGACAGGGCGAGACCCAGTACTTC
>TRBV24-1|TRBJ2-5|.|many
CATSDTSERGGLAQYF
TGTGCCACCAGTGATACGTCCGAGAGGGGGGGGTTGGCCCAGTACTTC
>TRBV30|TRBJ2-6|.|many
CAWSVGSGANVLTF
TGTGCCTGGAGCGTAGGCTCTGGGGCCAACGTCCTGACTTTC
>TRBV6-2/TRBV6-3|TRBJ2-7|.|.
CASSSYSLPNYEQYF
TGTGCCAGCAGTTCCTATAGCCTGCCGAACTACGAGCAGTACTTC
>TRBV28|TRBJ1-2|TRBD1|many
CASSLLTGYSVHGYTF
TGTGCCAGCAGTTTATTGACAGGGTATTCGGTTCATGGCTACACCTTC
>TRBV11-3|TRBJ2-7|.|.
CASSPAEDYEQYF
TGTGCCAGCAGCCCGGCGGAGGACTACGAGCAGTACTTC
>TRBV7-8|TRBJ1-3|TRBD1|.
CASSLSTGGLNAIYF
TGTGCCAGCAGCTTATCTACAGGGGGCCTAAACGCCATATATTTT
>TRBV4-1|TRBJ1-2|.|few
CASSQGGNYGYTF
TGCGCCAGCAGCCAAGGGGGGAACTATGGCTACACCTTC
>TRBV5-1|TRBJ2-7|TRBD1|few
CASAGQGALNEQYF
TGCGCCTCTGCGGGACAGGGGGCTCTCAACGAGCAGTACTTC
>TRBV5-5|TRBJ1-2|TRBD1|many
CASSLRQGAGYTF
TGTGCCAGCAGCTTGAGACAGGGGGCTGGCTACACCTTC
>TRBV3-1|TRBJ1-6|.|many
CASSQDRNSPLHF
TGTGCCAGCAGCCAAGATAGGAATTCACCCCTCCACTTT
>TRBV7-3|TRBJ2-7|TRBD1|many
CASSRTGEVNEQYF
TGTGCCAGCAGCAGGACAGGGGAGGTCAACGAGCAGTACTTC
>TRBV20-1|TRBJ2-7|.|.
CSARWGALPEQYF
TGCAGTGCTAGATGGGGAGCCCTGCCCGAGCAGTACTTC
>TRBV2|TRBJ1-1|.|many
CASLRDAAFF
TGTGCCAGCCTCCGGGACGCCGCTTTCTTT
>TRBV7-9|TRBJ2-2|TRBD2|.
CASSPSGAQTGELFF
TGTGCCAGCAGCCCTAGCGGGGCCCAAACCGGGGAGCTGTTTTTT
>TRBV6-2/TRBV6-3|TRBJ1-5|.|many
CASSYPGRSNQPQHF
TGTGCCAGCAGTTACCCCGGGAGGAGCAATCAGCCCCAGCATTTT
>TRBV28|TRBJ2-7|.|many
CASIGGTSYEQYF
TGTGCCAGCATCGGGGGCACCTCCTACGAGCAGTACTTC